This T cell receptor (beta chain) was captured in a study of T-cell memory formation after mild COVID-19. The study, taken as a whole, reports: Contracting CD4+ clones were located mainly in CM and EM, and CD8+ clones in EMRA.

cDNA libraries for TCR alpha and TCR beta, carrying sample barcodes and UMIs, came from 5'RACE with constant-segment primers. TCRdb reprocessed the 5' RACE reads with MiXCR, giving one entry per CDR3 protein. The repertoire holds 92,000 or so distinct CDR3 sequences, with roughly 16% as singletons. The CDR3 covers 13 residues. Deletions cut 5 bases from V and 4 bases from J, with 12 bases between. CDR1 is MNHEY and CDR2 is SMNVEV in the germline V gene (reference sequence). This clonotype was seen only a few times. The antigen is unknown. V and J are TRBV27 and TRBJ2-7; perhaps TRBD1 as D (6 bases). Sequencing input: PBMCs or a T cell subset sorted from them (not recorded which). The TCR comes from a man in his late teens or twenties who had mild COVID-19 (a few samples of this study predate the infection). Cell type and time point are not known. The DNA for the CDR3 is TGTGCCAGCAGTCTACAGGGACATTACGAGCAGTACTTC. Its translation is CASSLQGHYEQYF.